The 26 T cell receptor beta chains listed next were all sequenced from one sample in a study of cytomegalovirus exposure and HLA in healthy donors (dated by TCRdb to about 2017). Library preparation used the immunoSEQ multiplex PCR assay. The table was pulled from immuneACCESS by TCRdb, which kept in-frame rearrangements only. Such tables lose some clones; where checked, under half of the loss comes from unresolved V genes, and the rest has no known cause. The sample table records 90,000 to 100,000 clones; roughly 84% of these occur just once. Approximately 6.3% of the sample rests with the top ten. Sequenced input: PBMCs. These receptors originate from a man between 18 and 29 years old in good health and CMV-seropositive.

The V and J genes are TRBV19 and TRBJ2-5, with D maybe TRBD1 (5 bases). Germline values: CDR1 LNHDA, CDR2 SQIVND (reference sequence). V was shortened by 0 bases and J by 3 bases, with 8 bases between the two germline ends. This CDR3 has 14 amino acids. The CDR3 region is CASSIDAREETQYF. The DNA of the CDR3 is TGTGCCAGTAGTATAGATGCCAGGGAAGAGACCCAGTACTTC.

V usage is TRBV5-5 and J usage is TRBJ1-4; 8 bases are a match to TRBD1. Germline V lookup: CDR1 SGHKS, CDR2 YYEKEE (reference sequence). The length of the CDR3 is 17 residues. V was pared by 4 bases and J by 0 bases, with 8 bases of the junction left unmatched. The CDR3 here is CASSTRQGRATNEKLFF. The CDR3 coding sequence is TGTGCCAGCAGCACCCGACAGGGGCGTGCAACTAATGAAAAACTGTTTTTT.

The sample holds one count of this clone. The chain links TRBV7-6 to TRBJ2-2; 14 nucleotides line up with TRBD2. Trimming at V came to 4 bases and at J to 6 bases, leaving 13 bases not matched to a gene. CDR1 SGHVS and CDR2 FNYEAQ come from the germline V gene. The CDR3 extends over 19 amino acids. This CDR3 reads CASSSAPTSGGGLAGELFF. The CDR3 DNA reads as TGTGCCAGCAGCTCCGCTCCGACTAGCGGGGGGGGTTTGGCCGGGGAGCTGTTTTTT.

This chain connects TRBV27 to TRBJ2-1; the D gene is possibly TRBD2 (6 bases). Trimming cost V 2 bases and J 7 bases, with 6 bases left between them. CDR3 size: 12 residues. Looked up from germline, CDR1 is MNHEY and CDR2 is SMNVEV (reference sequence). In DNA, the CDR3 is TGTGCCAGCAGTTTAGCGGGGAATGAGCAGTTCTTC. Protein product: CASSLAGNEQFF.

The chain couples TRBV25-1 to TRBJ2-1; 10 nucleotides line up with TRBD2. Germline values: CDR1 MGHDK, CDR2 SYGVNS. With 8 bases clipped from V and 0 bases from J, the junction kept 7 bases outside the gene matches. This CDR3 has 16 residues. The CDR3, as DNA: TGTGCCAGCCAGACGTCTAGCGGGAGCTCCTACAATGAGCAGTTCTTC. Protein sequence: CASQTSSGSSYNEQFF. The complete variable domain, with remaining parts taken from reference TRBV25-1 and TRBJ2-1, reads EADIYQTPRYLVIGTGKKITLECSQTMGHDKMYWYQQDPGMELHLIHYSYGVNSTEKGDLSSESTVSRIRTEHFPLTLESARPSHTSQYLCASQTSSGSSYNEQFFGPGTRLTVL.

V is TRBV5-4 and J is TRBJ2-7; 10 nucleotides agree with TRBD2. CDR1 and CDR2 from the germline V gene are SGHNT and YYREEE (reference sequence). The junction had 5 bases not matched to a gene; V was cut back by 4 bases and J by 7 bases. The CDR3 runs 13 residues. CDR3 bases: TGTGCCAGCAGCGGACGGACTAGCGGTGAGCAGTACTTC. Protein sequence: CASSGRTSGEQYF.

The chain has TRBV29-1 and TRBJ2-7, with TRBD2 as a possible D gene (5 bases). The CDR3 sequence is 13 residues long. CDR1 and CDR2 from the germline V gene are SQVTM and ANQGSEA. Deletions cut 2 bases from V and 2 bases from J, with 10 bases between. In DNA form, the CDR3 reads TGCAGCGTTGAAAGCGGAGCAGCCTACGAGCAGTACTTC. Encoded protein: CSVESGAAYEQYF.

The V gene is TRBV15, the J gene TRBJ2-7; 10 bases match TRBD1. Trimming at V came to 1 base and at J to 4 bases, leaving 10 bases not matched to a gene. Per the germline V gene, CDR1 is LNHNV and CDR2 is YYDKDF (reference sequence). The CDR3 contains 17 residues. The CDR3 reads CATSRVPGQGRIYEQYF. The CDR3 region has the DNA TGTGCCACCAGCAGAGTCCCGGGACAGGGGAGGATTTACGAGCAGTACTTC.

The chain carries TRBV7-9 and TRBJ1-4; 7 bases are a match to TRBD1. Germline trimming cut 8 bases from V and 7 bases from J; bases unmatched to any gene: 10. This CDR3 contains 14 residues. CDR1 and CDR2 from the germline V gene are SEHNR and FQNEAQ (reference sequence). CDR3: CASSPDRAGEKLFF. In DNA, the CDR3 is TGTGCCAGCTCCCCCGACAGGGCGGGTGAAAAACTGTTTTTT.

The J gene is TRBJ2-5, the V gene TRBV10-3, with 8 bases matching TRBD2. The CDR3 contains 15 residues. Per germline, CDR1 ENHRY and CDR2 SYGVKD. The J segment lost 4 bases and the V segment lost 0 bases, leaving 4 bases of the junction unmatched. The CDR3 DNA reads TGTGCCATCAGTGAGTCGGCGGGAGGTTCAGAGACCCAGTACTTC. This encodes CAISESAGGSETQYF.

The chain links TRBV4-2 to TRBJ1-1; D is uncertain. With 0 bases removed from V and 8 bases from J, the gap between germline ends came to 10 bases. The CDR3 extends over 13 amino acids. In germline, CDR1 is LGHNA, CDR2 YNFKEQ. Here the CDR3 reads CASSQDVGREAFF. The CDR3 nucleotides read TGTGCCAGCAGCCAAGATGTAGGGAGAGAAGCTTTCTTT.

This chain uses TRBV5-1 with TRBJ2-3; 7 nucleotides line up with TRBD1. CDR3 size: 15 residues. Germline trimming cut 0 bases from V and 1 base from J; bases unmatched to any gene: 2. CDR1 SGHRS and CDR2 YFSETQ come from the germline V gene. The CDR3: CASSLDRGGTDTQYF. For the CDR3, the DNA is TGCGCCAGCAGCTTGGACAGGGGTGGCACAGATACGCAGTATTTT.

V and J are TRBV20-1 and TRBJ2-5; unclear D gene. V gave up 4 bases and J gave up 3 bases, with 6 bases separating them. The CDR3 consists of 11 residues. Germline assignment: CDR1 DFQATT and CDR2 SNEGSKA (reference sequence). The CDR3 sequence is CSATPEETQYF. DNA for the CDR3: TGCAGTGCTACTCCAGAAGAGACCCAGTACTTC.

V and J are TRBV11-2 and TRBJ2-3; D unclear. CDR1 and CDR2 (germline): SGHAT, FQNNGV. CDR3 length: 14 residues. V gave up 1 base and J gave up 1 base, with 6 bases separating them. CDR3 nucleotides: TGTGCCAGCAGCTTAGTTCTAGGCACAGATACGCAGTATTTT. Translated: CASSLVLGTDTQYF.

The chain carries TRBV11-3 and TRBJ2-1; 8 bases are shared with TRBD2. This CDR3 has 16 residues. The ends lost 5 bases at V and 8 bases at J; junction bases unmatched: 14. Germline V CDR1 and CDR2: SGHNT, YENEEA. The CDR3 DNA reads TGTGCCAGCAGCCCATATACTAGCGGACCCGCCCATGAGCAGTTCTTC. Residues: CASSPYTSGPAHEQFF.

The chain joins TRBV4-2 to TRBJ2-1; 10 bases line up with TRBD2. The CDR3 is 15 residues long. Germline loops: CDR1 LGHNA, CDR2 YNFKEQ. The J segment lost 8 bases and the V segment lost 0 bases, leaving 4 bases of the junction unmatched. The CDR3 here is CASSQEVAGGHEQFF. The CDR3 nucleotides are TGTGCCAGCAGCCAAGAAGTAGCGGGGGGCCATGAGCAGTTCTTC.

The V and J genes are TRBV2 and TRBJ2-5, with 9 positions matching TRBD2. V lost 5 bases and J lost 5; bases outside the gene matches: 9. The CDR3 runs to 15 residues. The V gene's germline CDR1 is SNHLY and CDR2 FYNNEI. The CDR3 DNA follows: TGTGCCAGCAGTTTGGATTCAGCGGGGGGCGAGACCCAGTACTTC. Translation: CASSLDSAGGETQYF.

The chain uses TRBV9 and TRBJ2-2; a weak D match, TRBD1 (5 bases). CDR1 and CDR2 from the germline V gene are SGDLS and YYNGEE. The CDR3 length is 15 residues. With 4 bases removed from V and 1 base from J, the gap between germline ends came to 11 bases. The CDR3 nucleotides are TGTGCCAGCAGCACCAGACAGCAGAACACCGGGGAGCTGTTTTTT. It yields the protein CASSTRQQNTGELFF.

In regard to this clone: The junction departs from germline at one end; a sequencing error may be responsible. CDR3 DNA sequence: TGCGCCGGCAGACTTAGCGGGGCCTACGAGCAGTACTTC. Translation gives CAGRLSGAYEQYF. The chain recombines TRBV10-1 with TRBJ2-7; 8 nucleotides align to TRBD2. Germline CDR1 and CDR2: WNHNN and SYGVQD (reference sequence). The CDR3 runs to 13 residues.

The J gene is TRBJ2-3, the V gene TRBV29-1, with D maybe TRBD1 (5 bases). CDR3 size: 16 residues. Germline CDR1 is SQVTM and CDR2 is ANQGSEA. Trimming took off 3 bases at V and 4 bases at J, with 20 bases between the two ends. CDR3 DNA: TGCAGCGTTGATGTACCTTTCAGGGCTTCCCCAGATACGCAGTATTTT. Protein sequence: CSVDVPFRASPDTQYF.

This chain connects TRBV6-6 to TRBJ2-7; the match to TRBD2 covers 10 bases. Germline values: CDR1 MNHNY, CDR2 SVGAGI (reference sequence). The junction had 11 bases not matched to a gene; V was cut back by 5 bases and J by 4 bases. This CDR3 spans 16 amino acids. CDR3 DNA sequence: TGTGCCAGCAGTAAACCTCCGTCTAGCGGGGGTTACGAGCAGTACTTC. Protein: CASSKPPSSGGYEQYF.

The V call is TRBV4-3, the J call TRBJ2-1, with 12 positions matching TRBD2. CDR1 and CDR2 (germline): LGHNA, YSLEER. The CDR3 spans 16 residues. Trimming cost V 3 bases and J 4 bases; bases outside gene matches: 4. The CDR3 region has the DNA TGCGCCAGCAGCCACCCAACTAGCGGGGGGTACAATGAGCAGTTCTTC. This gives the protein CASSHPTSGGYNEQFF.

The chain recombines TRBV2 with TRBJ2-7, with 11 nucleotides matching TRBD1. With 7 bases clipped from V and 2 bases from J, the junction kept 4 bases outside the gene matches. The CDR3 covers 14 residues. Germline V lookup: CDR1 SNHLY, CDR2 FYNNEI. CDR3 protein: CASNPGQGAYEQYF. Written as DNA, the CDR3 is TGTGCCAGCAACCCGGGACAGGGGGCCTACGAGCAGTACTTC.

The J gene is TRBJ2-1, the V gene TRBV10-1; 10 positions match TRBD2. CDR1 and CDR2 from the germline V gene are WNHNN and SYGVQD (reference sequence). The CDR3 covers 16 residues. After removal of 3 bases from V and 8 bases from J, the junction contained 10 bases not matched to a gene. In nucleotides, the CDR3 is TGCGCCAGCAGTGAAGGCGTGGGACTAGCGATAGATGAGCAGTTCTTC. Translating gives CASSEGVGLAIDEQFF.

This clone has just one count. This chain uses TRBV14 with TRBJ2-7; 14 positions agree with TRBD2. This CDR3 spans 16 amino acids. Germline CDR1 reads SGHDN; CDR2 reads FVKESK. The junction had 6 bases not matched to a gene; V was cut back by 4 bases and J by 4 bases. The CDR3 DNA sequence: TGTGCCAGCAGCCCCGGGACTAGCGGGAGCGTTTACGAGCAGTACTTC. This translates into CASSPGTSGSVYEQYF.

J is TRBJ2-3 and V is TRBV19; 8 bases agree with TRBD1. CDR1 and CDR2 from the germline V gene are LNHDA and SQIVND (reference sequence). The CDR3 sequence is 18 residues long. Trimming took 0 bases from V and 0 from J; bases not matched to a gene: 8. DNA of the CDR3: TGTGCCAGTAGTATAGATACAGGGGGTTATTCTAGCACAGATACGCAGTATTTT. Protein: CASSIDTGGYSSTDTQYF.